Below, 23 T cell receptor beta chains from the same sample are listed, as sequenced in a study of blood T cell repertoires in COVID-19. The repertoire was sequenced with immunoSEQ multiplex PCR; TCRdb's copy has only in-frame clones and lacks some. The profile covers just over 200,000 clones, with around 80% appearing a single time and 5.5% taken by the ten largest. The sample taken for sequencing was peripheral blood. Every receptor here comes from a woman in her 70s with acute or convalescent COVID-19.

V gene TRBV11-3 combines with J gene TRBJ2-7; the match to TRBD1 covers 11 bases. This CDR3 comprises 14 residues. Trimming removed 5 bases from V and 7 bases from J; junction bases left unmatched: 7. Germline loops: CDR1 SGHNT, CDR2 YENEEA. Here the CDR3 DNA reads TGTGCCAGCAGCCCCGGGACAGGGGGACGGGAGCAGTACTTC. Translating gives CASSPGTGGREQYF. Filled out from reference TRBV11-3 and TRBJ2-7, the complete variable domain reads EAGVVQSPRYKIIEKKQPVAFWCNPISGHNTLYWYLQNLGQGPELLIRYENEEAVDDSQLPKDRFSAERLKGVDSTLKIQPAELGDSAVYLCASSPGTGGREQYFGPGTRLTVT.

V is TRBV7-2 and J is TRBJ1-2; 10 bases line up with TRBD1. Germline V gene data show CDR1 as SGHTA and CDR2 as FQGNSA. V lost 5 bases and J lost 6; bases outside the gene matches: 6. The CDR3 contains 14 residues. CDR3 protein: CASSPRQGANGYTF. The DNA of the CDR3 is TGTGCCAGCAGCCCACGACAGGGGGCAAATGGCTACACCTTC.

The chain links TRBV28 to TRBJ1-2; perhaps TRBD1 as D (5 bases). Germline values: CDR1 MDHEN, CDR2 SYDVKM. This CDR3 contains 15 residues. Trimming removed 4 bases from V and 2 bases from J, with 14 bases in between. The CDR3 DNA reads TGTGCCAGCAGTTCAGCCCGGGGGTCGAACTATGGCTACACCTTC. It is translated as CASSSARGSNYGYTF.

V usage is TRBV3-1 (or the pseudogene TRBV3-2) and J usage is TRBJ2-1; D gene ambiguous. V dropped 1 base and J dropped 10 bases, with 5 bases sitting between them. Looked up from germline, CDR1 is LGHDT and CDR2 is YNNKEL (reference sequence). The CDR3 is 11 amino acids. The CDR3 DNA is TGTGCCAGCAGCCAAGGGGCGGAGCAGTTCTTC. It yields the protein CASSQGAEQFF.

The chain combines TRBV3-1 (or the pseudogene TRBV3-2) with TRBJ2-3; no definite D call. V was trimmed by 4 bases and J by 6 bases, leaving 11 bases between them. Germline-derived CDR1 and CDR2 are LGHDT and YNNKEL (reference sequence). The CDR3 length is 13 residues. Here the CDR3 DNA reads TGTGCCAGCAGCCCTGGCCCGAACGATACGCAGTATTTT. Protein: CASSPGPNDTQYF.

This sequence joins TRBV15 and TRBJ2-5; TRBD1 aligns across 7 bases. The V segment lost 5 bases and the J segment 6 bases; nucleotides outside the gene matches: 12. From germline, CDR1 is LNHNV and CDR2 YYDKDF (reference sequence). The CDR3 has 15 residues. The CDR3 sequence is CATSLTTGQSKTQYF. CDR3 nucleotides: TGTGCCACCAGCCTAACGACGGGACAGTCTAAGACCCAGTACTTC.

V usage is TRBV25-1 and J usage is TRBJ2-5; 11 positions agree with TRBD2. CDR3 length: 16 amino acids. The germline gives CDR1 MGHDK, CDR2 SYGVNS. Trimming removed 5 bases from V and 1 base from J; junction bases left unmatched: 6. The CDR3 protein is CASSFSGRGGQETQYF. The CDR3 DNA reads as TGTGCCAGCAGTTTTAGCGGGAGGGGGGGCCAAGAGACCCAGTACTTC.

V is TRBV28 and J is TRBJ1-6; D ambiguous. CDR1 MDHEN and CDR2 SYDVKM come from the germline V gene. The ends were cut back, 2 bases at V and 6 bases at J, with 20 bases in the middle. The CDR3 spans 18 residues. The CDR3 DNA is TGTGCCAGCAGTTTAGGAGGAGCCCGGGCTCGTGGTAATTCACCCCTCCACTTT. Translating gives CASSLGGARARGNSPLHF.

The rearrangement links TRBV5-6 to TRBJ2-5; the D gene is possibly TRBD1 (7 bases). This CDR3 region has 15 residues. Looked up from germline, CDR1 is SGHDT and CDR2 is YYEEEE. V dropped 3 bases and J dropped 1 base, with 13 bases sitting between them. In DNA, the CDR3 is TGTGCCAGCAGCTCAGGGGGGACCGGCCAAGAGACCCAGTACTTC. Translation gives CASSSGGTGQETQYF.

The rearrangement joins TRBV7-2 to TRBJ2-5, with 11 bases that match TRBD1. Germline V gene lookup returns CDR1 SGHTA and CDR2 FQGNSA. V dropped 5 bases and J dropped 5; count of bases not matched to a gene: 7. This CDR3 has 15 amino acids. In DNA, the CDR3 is TGTGCCAGCAGCCCCGCGGACAGGGGGCGTGAGACCCAGTACTTC. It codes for CASSPADRGRETQYF.

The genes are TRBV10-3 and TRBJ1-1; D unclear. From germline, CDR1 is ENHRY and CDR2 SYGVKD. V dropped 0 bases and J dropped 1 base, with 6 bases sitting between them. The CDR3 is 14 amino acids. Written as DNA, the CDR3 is TGTGCCATCAGTGAGTCTGCCAGGAACACTGAAGCTTTCTTT. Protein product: CAISESARNTEAFF.

The CDR3: CATSRDRGPNQPQHF. CDR3 DNA: TGTGCCACCAGCAGGGACAGGGGACCCAATCAGCCCCAGCATTTT. The V and J genes are TRBV15 and TRBJ1-5; 9 bases align to TRBD1. V lost 3 bases, J lost 3 bases, and 3 bases stayed unmatched. The CDR3 totals 15 residues. Germline V gives CDR1 LNHNV, CDR2 YYDKDF (reference sequence). Combining the CDR3 with reference TRBV15 and TRBJ1-5 gives the whole variable domain DAMVIQNPRYQVTQFGKPVTLSCSQTLNHNVMYWYQQKSSQAPKLLFHYYDKDFNNEADTPDNFQSRRPNTSFCFLDIRSPGLGDTAMYLCATSRDRGPNQPQHFGDGTRLSIL.

This CDR3 reads CASRGRSGLSSYNEQFF. As DNA, the CDR3 is TGTGCCAGCAGAGGCCGGTCAGGGCTTAGCTCCTACAATGAGCAGTTCTTC. The chain employs TRBV28 and TRBJ2-1; tentative D call: TRBD1 (5 bases). This CDR3 region has 17 residues. V shed 6 bases and J shed 0 bases, with 18 bases lying between them. Germline lookup yields CDR1 MDHEN and CDR2 SYDVKM.

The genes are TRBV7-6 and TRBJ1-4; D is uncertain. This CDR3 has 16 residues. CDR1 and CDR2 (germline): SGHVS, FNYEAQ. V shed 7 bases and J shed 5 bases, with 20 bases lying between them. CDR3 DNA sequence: TGTGCCAGCAAACCAGGACCGGGAGCCGAGAATGAAAAACTGTTTTTT. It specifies CASKPGPGAENEKLFF.

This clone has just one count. CDR3 nucleotide sequence: TGTGCCAGCAGCGGACTATTCTACAATGAGCAGTTCTTC. It is translated as CASSGLFYNEQFF. The chain carries TRBV5-6 and TRBJ2-1; the D gene is possibly TRBD2 (6 bases). The V gene's germline CDR1 is SGHDT and CDR2 YYEEEE. The CDR3 runs to 13 residues. Trimming took off 4 bases at V and 3 bases at J, with 8 bases between the two ends.

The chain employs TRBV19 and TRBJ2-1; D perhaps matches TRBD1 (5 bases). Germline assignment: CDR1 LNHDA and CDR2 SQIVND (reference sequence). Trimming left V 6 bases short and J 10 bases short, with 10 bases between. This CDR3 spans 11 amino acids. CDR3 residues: CASSHGHEQFF. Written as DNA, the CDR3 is TGTGCCAGTAGCCACGGACACGAGCAGTTCTTC. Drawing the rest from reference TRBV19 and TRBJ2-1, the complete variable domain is DGGITQSPKYLFRKEGQNVTLSCEQNLNHDAMYWYRQDPGQGLRLIYYSQIVNDFQKGDIAEGYSVSREKKESFPLTVTSAQKNPTAFYLCASSHGHEQFFGPGTRLTVL.

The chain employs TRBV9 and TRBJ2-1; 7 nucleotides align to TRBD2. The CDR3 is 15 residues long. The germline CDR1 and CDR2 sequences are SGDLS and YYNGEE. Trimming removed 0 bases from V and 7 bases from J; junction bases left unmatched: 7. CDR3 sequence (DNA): TGTGCCAGCAGCGTAGGTACGGGAGGTAAGAATGAGCAGTTCTTC. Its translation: CASSVGTGGKNEQFF.

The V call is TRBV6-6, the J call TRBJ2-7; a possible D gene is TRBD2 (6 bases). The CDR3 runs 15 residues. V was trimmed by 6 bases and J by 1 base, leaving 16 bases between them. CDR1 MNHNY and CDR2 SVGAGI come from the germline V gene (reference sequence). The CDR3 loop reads CASRPIPGVSYEQYF. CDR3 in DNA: TGTGCCAGCAGGCCGATACCGGGAGTATCCTACGAGCAGTACTTC.

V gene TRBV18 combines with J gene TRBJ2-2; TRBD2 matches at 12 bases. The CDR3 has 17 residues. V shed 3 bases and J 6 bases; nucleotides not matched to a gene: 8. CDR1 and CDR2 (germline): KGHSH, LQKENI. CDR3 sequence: CASSPLRLAGVAGELFF. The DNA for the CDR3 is TGTGCCAGCTCACCCCTTAGACTAGCGGGAGTTGCCGGGGAGCTGTTTTTT.

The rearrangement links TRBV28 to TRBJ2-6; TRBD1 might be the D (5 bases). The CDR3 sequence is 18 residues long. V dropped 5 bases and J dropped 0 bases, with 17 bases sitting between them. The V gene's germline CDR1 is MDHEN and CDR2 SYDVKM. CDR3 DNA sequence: TGTGCCAGCAGTGATCCACAGGAAGGACCCTCTGGGGCCAACGTCCTGACTTTC. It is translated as CASSDPQEGPSGANVLTF.

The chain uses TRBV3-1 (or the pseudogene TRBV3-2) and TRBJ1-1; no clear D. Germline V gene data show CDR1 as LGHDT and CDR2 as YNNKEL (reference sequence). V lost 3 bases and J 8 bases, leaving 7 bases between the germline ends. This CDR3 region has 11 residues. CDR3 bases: TGTGCCAGCAGCCAGGGCAGAGAAGCTTTCTTT. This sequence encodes CASSQGREAFF.

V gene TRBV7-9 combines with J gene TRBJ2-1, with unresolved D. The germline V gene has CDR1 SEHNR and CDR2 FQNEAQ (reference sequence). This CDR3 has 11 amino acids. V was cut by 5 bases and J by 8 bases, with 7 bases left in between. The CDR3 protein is CASSPLYEQFF. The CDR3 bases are TGTGCCAGCAGCCCCCTCTATGAGCAGTTCTTC. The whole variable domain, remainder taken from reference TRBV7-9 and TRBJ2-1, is DTGVSQNPRHKITKRGQNVTFRCDPISEHNRLYWYRQTLGQGPEFLTYFQNEAQLEKSRLLSDRFSAERPKGSFSTLEIQRTEQGDSAMYLCASSPLYEQFFGPGTRLTVL.

The CDR3 DNA reads TGTGCCAGCAGCCGGGGCGGGGTGAACACTGAAGCTTTCTTT. Residues: CASSRGGVNTEAFF. J is TRBJ1-1 and V is TRBV5-4; D might be TRBD1 (5 bases). Per germline, CDR1 SGHNT and CDR2 YYREEE (reference sequence). The CDR3 runs to 14 residues. V was clipped by 4 bases and J by 0 bases, with 10 bases between them.